This T cell receptor (beta chain) was recorded in a study of blood T cells in healthy people across ages. Every participating donor contributed about 10 milliliters of peripheral blood through a draw. The CDR3 spans 16 residues. The V and J ends lost 6 bases and 6 bases respectively, with 20 bases between them. Alongside a J-beta primer mix, a sample-barcoded 5' primer served in a second PCR lasting about 6 to 12 cycles. TCRdb re-called the 5' RACE reads through MiXCR, storing one row per CDR3 protein. The sample has 1.5 million to 2 million distinct CDR3 sequences; about 30% are singletons. In this sample, this clonotype turned up a few times. Antigen unknown. Overall study results and limits: With age, beta diversity per million T cells declined roughly linearly, significantly by 35 to 40.

This TCR derives from a young woman in good health. The source material was blood. The rearrangement links TRBV12-3 or TRBV12-4 to TRBJ2-2, with a possible D match to TRBD1 (6 bases). CDR3 bases: TGTGCCAGCAGCGTAAGAGGGACACTCGCATCCGGGGAGCTGTTTTTT. Translation gives CASSVRGTLASGELFF.